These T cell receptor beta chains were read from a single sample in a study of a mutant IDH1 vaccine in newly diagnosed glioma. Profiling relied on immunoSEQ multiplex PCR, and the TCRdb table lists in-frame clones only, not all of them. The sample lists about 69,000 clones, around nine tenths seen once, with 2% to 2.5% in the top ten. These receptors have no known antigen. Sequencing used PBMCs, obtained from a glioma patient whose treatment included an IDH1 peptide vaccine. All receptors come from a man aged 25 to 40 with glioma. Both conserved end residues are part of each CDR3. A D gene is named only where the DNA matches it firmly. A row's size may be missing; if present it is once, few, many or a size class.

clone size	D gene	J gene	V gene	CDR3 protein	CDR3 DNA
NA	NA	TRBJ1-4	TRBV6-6	CASSYWGGAGNEKLFF	TGTGCCAGCAGTTACTGGGGGGGCGCAGGTAATGAAAAACTGTTTTTT
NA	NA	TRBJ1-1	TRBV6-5	CASRSGQAITEAFF	TGTGCCAGCAGAAGTGGTCAGGCAATCACTGAAGCTTTCTTT
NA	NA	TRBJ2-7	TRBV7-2	CASSLTYEQYF	TGTGCCAGCAGCTTAACGTACGAGCAGTACTTC
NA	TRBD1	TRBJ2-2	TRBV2	CASSYRDRGTGELFF	TGTGCCAGCAGTTACCGGGACAGGGGGACCGGGGAGCTGTTTTTT
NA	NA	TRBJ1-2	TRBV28	CASSLSSAGHYGYTF	TGTGCCAGCAGTTTAAGTTCGGCAGGCCACTATGGCTACACCTTC
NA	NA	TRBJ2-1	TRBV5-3	CASSLAATYNEQFF	TGTGCCAGCAGCTTAGCAGCTACCTACAATGAGCAGTTCTTC
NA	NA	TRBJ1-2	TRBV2	CASSEASGWGGAYGYTF	TGTGCCAGCAGTGAAGCGAGCGGTTGGGGCGGAGCCTATGGCTACACCTTC
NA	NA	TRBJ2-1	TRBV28	CASSSNAEGNYNEQFF	TGTGCCAGCAGCTCGAATGCGGAGGGCAACTACAATGAGCAGTTCTTC
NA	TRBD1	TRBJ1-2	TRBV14	CASSRDRGAYGYTF	TGTGCCAGCAGCCGAGACAGGGGGGCCTATGGCTACACCTTC
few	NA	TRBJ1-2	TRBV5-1	CASSLTLDYGYTF	TGCGCCAGCAGCTTAACCTTGGACTATGGCTACACCTTC
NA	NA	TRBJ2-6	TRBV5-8	CASSLGGAGANVLTF	TGTGCCAGCAGCTTGGGGGGGGCTGGGGCCAACGTCCTGACTTTC
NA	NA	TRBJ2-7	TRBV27	CASSFTKGNEQYF	TGTGCCAGCAGTTTCACGAAAGGGAACGAGCAGTACTTC
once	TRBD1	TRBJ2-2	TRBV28	CASRKQGATGELFF	TGTGCCAGCAGAAAACAGGGGGCCACCGGGGAGCTGTTTTTT
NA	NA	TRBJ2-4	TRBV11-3	CASTPGQGYGNIQYF	TGTGCCAGCACCCCGGGCCAGGGTTATGGAAACATTCAGTACTTC
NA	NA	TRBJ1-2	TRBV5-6	CASSLQGGLDGYTF	TGTGCCAGCAGCTTGCAAGGAGGGTTGGATGGCTACACCTTC
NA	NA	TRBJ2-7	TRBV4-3	CASSEGGLSFYEQYF	TGCGCCAGCAGCGAAGGGGGTTTGTCCTTTTACGAGCAGTACTTC
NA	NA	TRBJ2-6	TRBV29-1	CSAGEGSGANVLTF	TGCAGCGCCGGCGAAGGTTCTGGGGCCAACGTCCTGACTTTC
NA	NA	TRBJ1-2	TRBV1	CTSSQPALYGYTF	TGCACCAGCAGCCAACCTGCTCTCTATGGCTACACCTTC
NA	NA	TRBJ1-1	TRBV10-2	CASSETMGNTEAFF	TGCGCCAGCAGTGAGACGATGGGGAACACTGAAGCTTTCTTT
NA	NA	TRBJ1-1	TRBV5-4	CASSLRQTGTEAFF	TGTGCCAGCAGCTTACGCCAAACCGGCACTGAAGCTTTCTTT
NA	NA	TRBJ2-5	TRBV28	CASSNQETQYF	TGTGCCAGCAGTAACCAAGAGACCCAGTACTTC
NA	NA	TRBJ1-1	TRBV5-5	CASQLNAEAFF	TGTGCCTCCCAACTGAACGCTGAAGCTTTCTTT
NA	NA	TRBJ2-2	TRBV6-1	CASSLSAGELFF	TGTGCCAGCAGCCTCTCCGCCGGGGAGCTGTTTTTT
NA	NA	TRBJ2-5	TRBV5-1	CASSLAGTKVQYF	TGCGCCAGCAGCTTAGCCGGGACGAAAGTGCAGTACTTC
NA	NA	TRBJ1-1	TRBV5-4	CASGRGGTEAFF	TGCGCCAGCGGCAGGGGAGGTACTGAAGCTTTCTTT
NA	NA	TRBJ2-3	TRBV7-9	CASSSEGRKQYF	TGTGCCAGCAGCTCCGAGGGTAGGAAGCAGTATTTT
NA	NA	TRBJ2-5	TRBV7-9	CASSLESERPQETQYF	TGTGCCAGCAGCTTAGAGTCGGAGCGACCTCAAGAGACCCAGTACTTC
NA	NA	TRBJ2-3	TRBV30	CAWSVTDTQYF	TGTGCCTGGAGTGTCACAGATACGCAGTATTTT